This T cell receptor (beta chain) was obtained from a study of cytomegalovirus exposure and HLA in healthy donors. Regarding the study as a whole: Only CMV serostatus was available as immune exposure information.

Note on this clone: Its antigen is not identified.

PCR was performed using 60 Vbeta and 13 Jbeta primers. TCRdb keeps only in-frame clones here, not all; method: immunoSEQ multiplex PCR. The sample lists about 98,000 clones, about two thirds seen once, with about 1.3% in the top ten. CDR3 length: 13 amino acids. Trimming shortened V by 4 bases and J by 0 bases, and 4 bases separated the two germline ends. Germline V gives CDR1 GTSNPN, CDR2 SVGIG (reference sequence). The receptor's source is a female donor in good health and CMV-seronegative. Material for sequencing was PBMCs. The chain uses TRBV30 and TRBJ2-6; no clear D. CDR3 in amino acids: CAWTGSGANVLTF. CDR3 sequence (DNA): TGTGCCTGGACGGGCTCTGGGGCCAACGTCCTGACTTTC.